This T cell receptor (beta chain) derives from a study of cytomegalovirus exposure and HLA in healthy donors. Regarding the study as a whole: In a later analysis, first-cohort TCR clusters were found to tend to co-occur in the roughly 120 validation repertoires.

Assay: immunoSEQ multiplex PCR; the TCRdb copy retains only in-frame clones and omits some. This table holds approximately 270,000 clones, 80% to 90% found once. This clone was seen just once. Its specificity is not known. The CDR3 length is 14 residues. The TCR sequence derives from a woman aged 18-29 years in good health and CMV-seronegative. The specimen sequenced was PBMCs. The gene calls are TRBV21-1 and TRBJ1-1; TRBD1 is the table's D call, not checked against the DNA. TRBV21-1 is flagged as a pseudogene. CDR3 bases: TGTGCCAGCAGCAAAAGGGGGTTTAACACTGAAGCTTTCTTT. It codes for CASSKRGFNTEAFF.